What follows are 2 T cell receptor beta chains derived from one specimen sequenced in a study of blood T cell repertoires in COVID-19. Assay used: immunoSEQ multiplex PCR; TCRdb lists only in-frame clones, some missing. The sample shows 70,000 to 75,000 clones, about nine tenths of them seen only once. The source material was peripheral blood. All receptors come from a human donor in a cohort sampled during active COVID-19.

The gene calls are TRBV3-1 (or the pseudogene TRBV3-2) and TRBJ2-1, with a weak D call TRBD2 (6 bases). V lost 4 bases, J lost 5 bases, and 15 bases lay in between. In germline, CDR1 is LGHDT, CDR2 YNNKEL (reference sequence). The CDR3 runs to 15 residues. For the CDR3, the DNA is TGTGCCAGCAGCCCGGAGCGGGCATGGAACAATGAGCAGTTCTTC. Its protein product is CASSPERAWNNEQFF.

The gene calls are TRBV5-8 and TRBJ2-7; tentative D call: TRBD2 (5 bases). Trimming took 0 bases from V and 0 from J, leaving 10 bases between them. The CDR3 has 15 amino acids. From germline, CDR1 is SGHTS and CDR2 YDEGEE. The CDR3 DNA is TGTGCCAGCAGCTTGGGACTACCGAGCTCCTACGAGCAGTACTTC. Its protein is CASSLGLPSSYEQYF.